Each of the 24 T cell receptor beta chains below was sequenced from the same sample in a study of T-cell reconstitution after alpha-beta-depleted transplantation in children. Researchers prepared the TCRbeta library using unique molecular identifiers, the study reports. TCRdb reanalysed the PCR reads using MiXCR and keeps one entry per CDR3 protein. Among fewer than 700,000 distinct CDR3 sequences listed, roughly 13% were seen once. The sample here was PBMCs, mostly from graft donor cells, taken 360 days after TCRalphabeta/CD19-depleted stem cell transplant. These receptors were taken from a male patient between 10 and 17 years old who had a stem cell transplant for acute myeloid leukemia, so the T cells may come from the graft donor.

The genes are TRBV6-2 or TRBV6-3 and TRBJ2-7; 9 bases line up with TRBD1. Per the germline V gene, CDR1 is MNHEY and CDR2 is SVGEGT. The CDR3 is made up of 13 amino acids. J gave up 5 bases and V 6 bases, and 5 bases lay outside the gene matches. The CDR3 DNA follows: TGTGCCAGCAGGACAGGGGGACCGAACGAGCAGTACTTC. Translation: CASRTGGPNEQYF.

This rearrangement joins TRBV2 to TRBJ2-5; perhaps TRBD1 as D (6 bases). Germline CDR1 is SNHLY and CDR2 is FYNNEI. With 6 bases removed from V and 5 bases from J, the gap between germline ends came to 16 bases. The CDR3 loop spans 14 amino acids. The CDR3 DNA is TGTGCCAGCAGAGACTTTTCTAGGGGGGAGACCCAGTACTTC. It yields the protein CASRDFSRGETQYF.

This rearrangement joins TRBV20-1 to TRBJ2-1; D possibly corresponds to TRBD1 (5 bases). This CDR3 has 14 residues. CDR1 DFQATT and CDR2 SNEGSKA come from the germline V gene (reference sequence). Trimming left V 3 bases short and J 2 bases short, with 11 bases between. CDR3 nucleotide sequence: TGCAGTGCTAGTGGGGCCCCAGCCTACAATGAGCAGTTCTTC. Encoded protein: CSASGAPAYNEQFF.

Only a few counts were recorded for this clonotype. The chain links TRBV5-1 to TRBJ1-3, with D unresolved. Between the trimmed V and J ends, which lost 0 bases and 8 bases, there was a span of 12 bases. CDR3 length: 14 residues. The germline V gene has CDR1 SGHRS and CDR2 YFSETQ. Written as DNA, the CDR3 is TGCGCCAGCAGCTTGGCCTTGAATCGGGACACCATATATTTT. Translating gives CASSLALNRDTIYF.

This clonotype was counted once. This chain connects TRBV28 to TRBJ2-5; maybe TRBD2 (6 bases). The V end lost 5 bases, the J end lost 3 bases, and 16 bases lay between the germline ends. The CDR3 runs 15 residues. Germline values: CDR1 MDHEN, CDR2 SYDVKM. CDR3 sequence (DNA): TGTGCCAGCAGTCCACCTGGGGGGTCAGAAGAGACCCAGTACTTC. As protein: CASSPPGGSEETQYF.

This clonotype occurred a few times. V usage is TRBV4-3 and J usage is TRBJ2-5; D not certain. This CDR3 region has 14 residues. The germline V and J ends were trimmed by 0 bases and 4 bases, with 9 bases remaining between them. The germline CDR1 and CDR2 sequences are LGHNA and YSLEER. In nucleotides, the CDR3 is TGCGCCAGCAGCCAAGACACGGTAGGAGAGACCCAGTACTTC. Translated, it gives CASSQDTVGETQYF.

This clonotype was counted at least ten times. The CDR3 loop reads CASSETGTYEQYF. The CDR3 bases are TGCGCCAGCAGTGAGACAGGGACCTACGAGCAGTACTTC. The J gene is TRBJ2-7, the V gene TRBV5-1; TRBD1 matches at 7 bases. The CDR3 contains 13 residues. Looked up from germline, CDR1 is SGHRS and CDR2 is YFSETQ. Losses at the gene ends were 5 bases for V and 2 bases for J; bases not matched to a gene: 4.

This clonotype was recorded a few times. V and J are TRBV20-1 and TRBJ2-2; D unclear. The germline CDR1 and CDR2 sequences are DFQATT and SNEGSKA (reference sequence). V was shortened by 0 bases and J by 6 bases, with 17 bases between the two germline ends. CDR3 length equals 16 residues. In DNA, the CDR3 is TGCAGTGCTAGAGATGGCGGTGGGATTAGAGCCGGGGAGCTGTTTTTT. The encoded protein is CSARDGGGIRAGELFF.

This clonotype occurred many times. Germline is not matched at one junction end, which may reflect a read error. The chain links TRBV7-2 to TRBJ2-2, with D possibly being TRBD2 (5 bases). CDR3 size: 13 residues. Germline V gene data show CDR1 as SGHTA and CDR2 as FQGNSA. The CDR3 nucleotides are TGTGCTAGCAGCTTAGCGTTGACCGGGGAGCTGTTTTTT. It encodes CASSLALTGELFF.

This clonotype was seen repeatedly, ten times or more. The chain has TRBV29-1 and TRBJ2-7; the match to TRBD2 covers 12 bases. The germline CDR1 and CDR2 sequences are SQVTM and ANQGSEA. V was pared by 3 bases and J by 7 bases, with 10 bases of the junction left unmatched. The CDR3 runs to 15 residues. The CDR3 bases are TGCAGCGTTGAGTTACTAGCGGGAGGATCGTGGGAGCAGTACTTC. This sequence encodes CSVELLAGGSWEQYF.

This clonotype has a count of ten or more. V usage is TRBV10-3 and J usage is TRBJ2-2, with D unresolved. The germline CDR1 and CDR2 sequences are ENHRY and SYGVKD. The CDR3 extends over 13 amino acids. The V gene lost 11 bases and the J gene lost 0 bases, with 10 bases spanning the gap. For the CDR3, the DNA is TGTGCCTCCCGGACGGCGAACACCGGGGAGCTGTTTTTT. This sequence encodes CASRTANTGELFF.

There are many counts of this clonotype. The genes are TRBV2 and TRBJ2-5; the D is unclear. CDR1 is SNHLY, CDR2 FYNNEI, per germline. The CDR3 is 13 amino acids. V was cut by 3 bases and J by 0 bases, with 5 bases left in between. In DNA form, the CDR3 reads TGTGCCAGCAGTGAGGCTAACCAAGAGACCCAGTACTTC. Amino acid sequence: CASSEANQETQYF.

CDR3 DNA sequence: TGCAGCGTTGAAGATCTCCTGGCGACAACCTACGAGCAGTACTTC. It yields the protein CSVEDLLATTYEQYF. The gene calls are TRBV29-1 and TRBJ2-7; no definite D call. Germline lookup yields CDR1 SQVTM and CDR2 ANQGSEA. With 0 bases removed from V and 2 bases from J, the gap between germline ends came to 14 bases. This CDR3 spans 15 amino acids.

This clonotype was picked up many times. CDR3 nucleotides: TGTGCCACCCGTGGAACTAGCACCCAAGAGACCCAGTACTTC. It yields the protein CATRGTSTQETQYF. The genes are TRBV28 and TRBJ2-5; TRBD2 might be the D (6 bases). This CDR3 is built from 14 residues. The V gene lost 10 bases and the J gene lost 1 base, with 16 bases spanning the gap. Germline CDR1 reads MDHEN; CDR2 reads SYDVKM. The variable domain in full, with the rest retrieved from reference TRBV28 and TRBJ2-5, is DVKVTQSSRYLVKRTGEKVFLECVQDMDHENMFWYRQDPGLGLRLIYFSYDVKMKEKGDIPEGYSVSREKKERFSLILESASTNQTSMYLCATRGTSTQETQYFGPGTRLLVL.

This clonotype has more than one count but fewer than ten. V gene TRBV20-1 combines with J gene TRBJ2-3; D remains unclear. Deletions cut 6 bases from V and 0 bases from J, with 13 bases between. Germline CDR1 is DFQATT and CDR2 is SNEGSKA (reference sequence). This CDR3 comprises 14 residues. CDR3 in DNA: TGCAGTGCCGTATGGAGAAATAGCACAGATACGCAGTATTTT. It translates to CSAVWRNSTDTQYF.

The rearrangement uses TRBV27 and TRBJ2-2, with 8 bases matching TRBD1. J was trimmed by 7 bases and V by 6 bases; bases with no gene match: 4. Germline-derived CDR1 and CDR2 are MNHEY and SMNVEV (reference sequence). The CDR3 is 13 amino acids. This chain's CDR3 is CASRNTGGGELFF. The CDR3 DNA reads as TGTGCCAGCAGGAATACAGGGGGCGGGGAGCTGTTTTTT.

This clonotype was seen many times. The CDR3 nucleotides read TGCGCCAGCAGCTTGGCTACAATAGCGGGGGGATACAATGAGCAGTTCTTC. Translation gives CASSLATIAGGYNEQFF. The chain has TRBV5-1 and TRBJ2-1, with 10 bases identical to TRBD2. Germline lookup yields CDR1 SGHRS and CDR2 YFSETQ. The V gene end was trimmed by 0 bases and the J gene end by 4 bases; junction bases not matched to a gene: 7. The CDR3 totals 17 residues.

The rearrangement uses TRBV5-1 and TRBJ2-4; 8 nucleotides agree with TRBD1. This CDR3 spans 17 amino acids. The V segment lost 0 bases and the J segment 0 bases; nucleotides outside the gene matches: 5. Germline V gene data show CDR1 as SGHRS and CDR2 as YFSETQ. The CDR3 DNA sequence: TGCGCCAGCAGCTTGGAGAGACAGGGGAGAGCCAAAAACATTCAGTACTTC. Its protein product is CASSLERQGRAKNIQYF.

At least ten counts were recorded for this clonotype. The rearrangement uses TRBV7-6 and TRBJ2-5; 8 bases are a match to TRBD1. CDR3 length: 12 amino acids. V lost 1 base and J lost 12; bases outside the gene matches: 4. The germline CDR1 and CDR2 sequences are SGHVS and FNYEAQ. The CDR3 nucleotides are TGTGCCAGCAGCTTAGGACCGGGACAGGAGTACTTC. As protein: CASSLGPGQEYF.

J is TRBJ2-5 and V is TRBV7-2; TRBD1 agrees at 7 bases. Germline trimming cut 4 bases from V and 5 bases from J; bases unmatched to any gene: 7. Germline lookup yields CDR1 SGHTA and CDR2 FQGNSA. The CDR3 extends over 14 amino acids. As DNA, the CDR3 is TGTGCCAGCAGCTCGGGACAGCTTAGGGAGACCCAGTACTTC. Translated, it gives CASSSGQLRETQYF.

This clonotype was found many times. The chain employs TRBV12-3 or TRBV12-4 and TRBJ2-7, with 8 bases aligning to TRBD1. The CDR3 runs to 15 residues. Losses at the gene ends were 7 bases for V and 0 bases for J; bases not matched to a gene: 8. CDR3 residues: CASTSTGASSYEQYF. The CDR3 DNA reads TGTGCCAGCACCTCGACAGGGGCCAGCTCCTACGAGCAGTACTTC.

V usage is TRBV28 and J usage is TRBJ1-5; the D gene is possibly TRBD1 (5 bases). V shed 2 bases and J shed 0 bases, with 8 bases lying between them. This CDR3 has 15 residues. CDR1 and CDR2 from the germline V gene are MDHEN and SYDVKM. In DNA, the CDR3 is TGTGCCAGCAGTTTAACGGGGGTTAGCAATCAGCCCCAGCATTTT. This translates into CASSLTGVSNQPQHF.

The chain uses TRBV6-5 and TRBJ2-3, with D perhaps TRBD2 (6 bases). The V end was cut by 5 bases, the J end by 8 bases, with 11 bases between. This CDR3 contains 12 residues. Germline CDR1 is MNHEY and CDR2 is SVGAGI. As DNA, the CDR3 is TGTGCCAGCAGTACGACTAGGGGTACGCAGTATTTT. Amino acids: CASSTTRGTQYF.

The V and J genes are TRBV20-1 and TRBJ2-1; TRBD2 matches 8 bases. Germline V gives CDR1 DFQATT, CDR2 SNEGSKA (reference sequence). The CDR3 has 16 amino acids. V was pared by 1 base and J by 2 bases, with 7 bases of the junction left unmatched. CDR3 in DNA: TGCAGTGCTAGAGTCCTAGCGGGCGCTACCTACAATGAGCAGTTCTTC. Translated, it gives CSARVLAGATYNEQFF.